This T cell receptor beta chain was captured by sequencing in a study of blood T cell repertoires in COVID-19 (dated by TCRdb to the early 2020s). In terms of the full investigation: The collaborator samples originated in the United States, Italy and Spain and spanned the acute and convalescent phases of COVID-19. The prospective study material was composed of cDNA or gDNA derived from T cells, B-cell-depleted T cells, or PBMCs. Deeply sampled blood TCRbeta repertoires from subjects exposed to, actively infected with, or recovered from COVID-19 were included in the dataset. The repertoires were released in a freely available public database intended as a resource for research on the immune response to SARS-CoV-2. Samples came from the ongoing ImmuneRACE study (first 160 participants) plus 1,254 subjects from 6 global collaborators. Nearly every sample came with metadata listing a de-identified subject ID, COVID-19 status, age in years and sex. Where available, HLA class I and class II types were obtained from metadata supplied by the sample provider rather than from assay-based typing. Points the paper makes about the study in general: How much clinical and demographic metadata was included differed by source and by participant, and the metadata was provided uncurated.

The CDR3 sequence holds 13 residues, the cysteine and phenylalanine included. The retained sequence is limited to the CDR3, 39 bases, with the frame set at the first base. At the junction V is shortened by 3 bases and J by 7 bases, with 10 bases in between. CDR1 and CDR2, per the germline V gene (reference sequence), are GTSNPN and SVGIG. Remarks on this clone: Which antigen it targets is not known. Base qualities are missing; no much larger clone stands one base away. Other DNA sequences from this sample encode an identical CDR3 as well.

TCRbeta CDR3 regions were amplified from genomic DNA using the immunoSEQ Assay, a bias-controlled multiplex PCR. Turning to the authors' computational methods: Within the assay, amplification of reference gene primers was used to estimate how many nucleated cells each sample contained. Sequence reads were collapsed and filtered to measure the absolute abundance of every unique TCRbeta CDR3 rearrangement. For each sample, productive Simpson clonality was calculated as the square root of Simpson's diversity index across productive rearrangements. TCRdb obtained this table from immuneACCESS and retained in-frame rearrangements with V and J assigned. These tables miss some clones; where compared with another copy, unresolved V genes account for less than half of the shortfall, and the remainder is unexplained. The D gene and trimming were derived from the DNA, and the V and J assignments and clone size from that table. The sample has some 170,000 clones on record, roughly 88% of them singletons. Of the sample, roughly 15% is held by the ten largest clones.

Enrolling through a virtual design, the prospective study's participants ranged in age from roughly 18 to 90 years and lived across roughly 24 United States geographic areas. To assign participants to cohorts, the prospective study relied on clinical history that participants themselves reported in a screening survey and a study questionnaire. Recovered participants in ImmuneRACE Cohort 3 were defined as having two consecutive negative NP/OP PCR tests, clearance from a healthcare professional, or resolution of symptoms. Mobile phlebotomists in the prospective study collected whole blood, serum and a nasopharyngeal or oropharyngeal swab from every participant. Over an approximately two-month period, participants in the prospective study had the option of providing additional blood draws and questionnaires. Before DNA extraction, blood samples from the prospective study were shipped at room temperature or frozen.

This receptor was taken from a man aged 50-59 years who had recovered from COVID-19. Rearrangement joined TRBV30 to TRBJ1-6; the D segment could be TRBD1, given 6 matching bases. Sequencing input: PBMCs or T cells enriched from blood (not recorded which). The bases read TGTGCCTGGAGGGGTCAGGGGAATTCACCCCTCCACTTT. Its product reads: CAWRGQGNSPLHF.